These 32 T cell receptor beta chains share one sample of origin, sequenced in a study of blood T cell repertoires in COVID-19. Profiled with immunoSEQ multiplex PCR; TCRdb holds only in-frame clones, not every one. The repertoire holds about 150,000 clones, around four fifths seen once, with approximately 8.4% in the top ten. The sequenced sample was PBMCs or T cells enriched from blood (not recorded which). The source of these receptors is a woman between 50 and 59 years old who had recovered from COVID-19.

The chain joins TRBV7-2 to TRBJ2-7, with D tentatively TRBD2 (6 bases). Germline V gives CDR1 SGHTA, CDR2 FQGNSA. Trimming stripped 5 bases from V and 7 bases from J, with 15 bases between. The CDR3 consists of 13 residues. In DNA form, the CDR3 reads TGTGCCAGCAGCACGGCCCCCCGGGGGGAGCAGTACTTC. Translating gives CASSTAPRGEQYF.

The chain employs TRBV7-9 and TRBJ2-7, with TRBD2 as a possible D gene (5 bases). The germline gives CDR1 SEHNR, CDR2 FQNEAQ (reference sequence). Trimming removed 5 bases from V and 2 bases from J, with 10 bases in between. CDR3 size: 13 residues. The CDR3: CASSPSGTYEQYF. In nucleotides, the CDR3 is TGTGCCAGCAGCCCGTCGGGGACCTACGAGCAGTACTTC.

The chain has TRBV27 and TRBJ2-7, with D maybe TRBD2 (5 bases). The CDR3 extends over 15 amino acids. The V end was cut by 6 bases, the J end by 4 bases, with 19 bases between. Germline V gives CDR1 MNHEY, CDR2 SMNVEV (reference sequence). Here the CDR3 reads CASSLVPGVGYEQYF. As DNA, the CDR3 is TGTGCCAGCAGCCTTGTCCCCGGGGTTGGGTACGAGCAGTACTTC.

The chain is built from TRBV5-5 and TRBJ2-7; tentatively, D is TRBD2 (5 bases). Per germline, CDR1 SGHKS and CDR2 YYEKEE (reference sequence). The V end was cut by 0 bases, the J end by 4 bases, with 14 bases between. The CDR3 length is 15 residues. CDR3 sequence reads: CASSLAYEGIYEQYF. The CDR3 bases are TGTGCCAGCAGCTTGGCCTACGAGGGTATTTACGAGCAGTACTTC.

This chain links TRBV19 with TRBJ1-2; TRBD1 agrees at 7 bases. V lost 8 bases and J lost 7; bases outside the gene matches: 7. The CDR3 spans 12 residues. Germline values: CDR1 LNHDA, CDR2 SQIVND (reference sequence). CDR3 sequence (DNA): TGTGCCAGTCTGACAGGGAGCGGTGGCTACACCTTC. It translates to CASLTGSGGYTF.

About this clone: In the same sample, other DNA sequences code for this CDR3. V gene TRBV9 combines with J gene TRBJ2-2, with D possibly matching TRBD2 (5 bases). There are 14 residues in the CDR3. Trimming shortened V by 2 bases and J by 5 bases, and 10 bases separated the two germline ends. Germline V CDR1 and CDR2: SGDLS, YYNGEE. The CDR3 loop is CASSVLAGTGELFF. Here the CDR3 DNA reads TGTGCCAGCAGCGTCCTAGCCGGAACCGGGGAGCTGTTTTTT.

This CDR3 reads CAESDYGYTF. DNA for the CDR3: TGTGCCGAATCGGACTATGGCTACACCTTC. V gene TRBV6-5 combines with J gene TRBJ1-2; D gene uncertain. CDR1 is MNHEY and CDR2 is SVGAGI in the germline V gene. Trimming left V 11 bases short and J 3 bases short, with 7 bases between. There are 10 residues in the CDR3.

This chain joins TRBV28 and TRBJ2-2; 7 positions agree with TRBD1. Trimming at V came to 6 bases and at J to 5 bases, leaving 3 bases not matched to a gene. The CDR3 is 13 amino acids. The germline CDR1 and CDR2 sequences are MDHEN and SYDVKM. Written as DNA, the CDR3 is TGTGCCAGCAGAATACAGGGGACCGGGGAGCTGTTTTTT. Encoded protein: CASRIQGTGELFF.

V is TRBV28 and J is TRBJ1-2; D is perhaps TRBD1 (6 bases). Trimming pared 3 bases from V and 4 bases from J, leaving 6 bases between. There are 12 residues in the CDR3. Germline CDR1 MDHEN, CDR2 SYDVKM. The CDR3 nucleotides are TGTGCCAGCAGTTTGACAGGCTATGGCTACACCTTC. It is translated as CASSLTGYGYTF.

The chain recombines TRBV10-2 with TRBJ1-2, with D possibly being TRBD1 (5 bases). V was pared by 4 bases and J by 6 bases, with 9 bases between. CDR1 and CDR2 from the germline V gene are WSHSY and SAAADI. The length of the CDR3 is 12 residues. The CDR3 loop is CASSGTGDGYTF. For the CDR3, the DNA is TGCGCCAGCAGTGGAACAGGAGATGGCTACACCTTC.

This clone has just a few counts. V and J are TRBV3-1 (or the pseudogene TRBV3-2) and TRBJ2-7; TRBD2 is a possible D gene (5 bases). Trimming pared 1 base from V and 2 bases from J, leaving 12 bases between. CDR1 and CDR2 from the germline V gene are LGHDT and YNNKEL (reference sequence). This CDR3 is built from 15 residues. CDR3 nucleotide sequence: TGTGCCAGCAGCCAAGGATCGGGGTTTCCCTACGAGCAGTACTTC. It translates to CASSQGSGFPYEQYF.

The V gene is TRBV7-2, the J gene TRBJ2-1; tentatively, D is TRBD2 (5 bases). V dropped 0 bases and J dropped 7 bases, with 13 bases sitting between them. The CDR3 is 15 amino acids. Germline CDR1 and CDR2: SGHTA and FQGNSA. CDR3: CASSLALLAINEQFF. Here the CDR3 DNA reads TGTGCCAGCAGCTTAGCGCTCCTAGCTATAAATGAGCAGTTCTTC.

CDR3 residues: CASSQDPGTGIRSEQFF. In nucleotides, the CDR3 is TGCGCCAGCAGCCAAGATCCCGGGACAGGGATCCGCTCGGAGCAGTTCTTC. This chain connects TRBV4-1 to TRBJ2-1; 9 bases fit TRBD1. V shed 0 bases and J 10 bases; nucleotides not matched to a gene: 13. The CDR3 runs to 17 residues. Germline CDR1 is MGHRA and CDR2 is YSYEKL.

Written as DNA, the CDR3 is TGTGCCAGCAGCTTATCAGGGCTGAGCAATCAGCCCCAGCATTTT. Translating it yields CASSLSGLSNQPQHF. This chain links TRBV7-2 with TRBJ1-5, with a tentative D call TRBD1 (5 bases). The CDR3 runs 15 residues. The V end was cut by 2 bases, the J end by 1 base, with 9 bases between. The germline V gene encodes CDR1 SGHTA and CDR2 FQGNSA.

This chain links TRBV7-2 with TRBJ2-1; 12 bases align to TRBD2. The CDR3 extends over 15 amino acids. CDR1 and CDR2 from the germline V gene are SGHTA and FQGNSA. The ends lost 4 bases at V and 5 bases at J; junction bases unmatched: 3. The CDR3 region is CASSYTSGGNNEQFF. The CDR3 nucleotides are TGTGCCAGCAGCTACACTAGCGGGGGGAACAATGAGCAGTTCTTC.

V usage is TRBV5-6 and J usage is TRBJ1-3; possible D gene TRBD1, 5 bases. CDR1 is SGHDT and CDR2 is YYEEEE in the germline V gene. The length of the CDR3 is 14 residues. V lost 2 bases and J lost 4, with 10 bases in between. Written as DNA, the CDR3 is TGTGCCAGCAGCTTCGGAGGGACGGGAAACACCATATATTTT. This sequence encodes CASSFGGTGNTIYF.

CDR3 residues: CASSPLLLAGTDTQYF. The CDR3 DNA reads as TGTGCCAGCAGTCCCCTTCTCCTAGCGGGAACAGATACGCAGTATTTT. This chain uses TRBV27 with TRBJ2-3, with 9 bases that match TRBD2. Per the germline V gene, CDR1 is MNHEY and CDR2 is SMNVEV (reference sequence). The J segment lost 3 bases and the V segment lost 5 bases, leaving 9 bases of the junction unmatched. The CDR3 is 16 amino acids.

J is TRBJ2-2 and V is TRBV5-5; D is ambiguous. The V gene's germline CDR1 is SGHKS and CDR2 YYEKEE (reference sequence). This CDR3 has 16 amino acids. The V and J ends lost 0 bases and 1 base respectively, with 10 bases between them. The DNA for the CDR3 is TGTGCCAGCAGCTTGGCCCGTCAGTTGAACACCGGGGAGCTGTTTTTT. Protein product: CASSLARQLNTGELFF. The whole variable domain, filled in from reference TRBV5-5 and TRBJ2-2, reads DAGVTQSPTHLIKTRGQQVTLRCSPISGHKSVSWYQQVLGQGPQFIFQYYEKEERGRGNFPDRFSARQFPNYSSELNVNALLLGDSALYLCASSLARQLNTGELFFGEGSRLTVL.

The rearrangement links TRBV5-5 to TRBJ1-6; no clear D gene. CDR3 length: 11 amino acids. The V end lost 4 bases, the J end lost 7 bases, and 3 bases lay between the germline ends. Germline CDR1 is SGHKS and CDR2 is YYEKEE (reference sequence). CDR3 nucleotide sequence: TGTGCCAGCAGCCGGAATTCACCCCTCCACTTT. Its translation is CASSRNSPLHF.

The CDR3 DNA follows: TGTGCCAGCAGCTTAGTAGGGCAGGGGTACACAGATACGCAGTATTTT. It yields the protein CASSLVGQGYTDTQYF. This chain connects TRBV7-8 to TRBJ2-3, with a tentative D call TRBD1 (6 bases). This CDR3 is 16 amino acids long. V shed 1 base and J shed 2 bases, with 13 bases lying between them. From germline, CDR1 is SGHVS and CDR2 FQNEAQ.

The chain is built from TRBV5-5 and TRBJ1-1; 9 bases align to TRBD1. Germline-derived CDR1 and CDR2 are SGHKS and YYEKEE (reference sequence). The CDR3 is 13 amino acids. After removal of 2 bases from V and 10 bases from J, the junction contained 6 bases not matched to a gene. This CDR3 reads CASSLGQGIRAFF. The DNA for the CDR3 is TGTGCCAGCAGCTTAGGACAGGGGATACGAGCTTTCTTT.

The chain has TRBV2 and TRBJ2-7; D is unclear. This CDR3 comprises 15 residues. Germline assignment: CDR1 SNHLY and CDR2 FYNNEI. V was cut by 2 bases and J by 3 bases, with 14 bases left in between. The CDR3 DNA follows: TGTGCCAGCAGTGAAATCGGAGTCCTGGGCTACGAGCAGTACTTC. Protein product: CASSEIGVLGYEQYF.

The chain combines TRBV6-5 with TRBJ1-2; 9 nucleotides align to TRBD1. Germline CDR1 reads MNHEY; CDR2 reads SVGAGI. V lost 8 bases, J lost 7 bases, and 8 bases stayed unmatched. The CDR3 runs 13 residues. The CDR3 protein is CASARTGVFGYTF. CDR3 sequence (DNA): TGTGCCAGCGCACGGACAGGGGTTTTTGGCTACACCTTC.

The rearrangement uses TRBV7-3 and TRBJ2-3; 8 bases line up with TRBD2. V shed 5 bases and J 0 bases; nucleotides not matched to a gene: 7. The germline gives CDR1 SGHTA, CDR2 FQGTGA. The CDR3 loop spans 16 amino acids. CDR3 in DNA: TGTGCCAGCAGCCCTGGGGGCGGGGGGAGCACAGATACGCAGTATTTT. It codes for CASSPGGGGSTDTQYF.

This rearrangement joins TRBV9 to TRBJ2-5; tentatively, D is TRBD2 (5 bases). Germline V gives CDR1 SGDLS, CDR2 YYNGEE. The CDR3 runs to 13 residues. Trimming took 3 bases from V and 1 from J, leaving 7 bases between them. For the CDR3, the DNA is TGTGCCAGCAGCGGACTACTCCAAGAGACCCAGTACTTC. It translates to CASSGLLQETQYF.

CDR3 coding DNA: TGTGCCACCAGCACCCGGGACAGGAGCTACAATGAGCAGTTCTTC. Protein product: CATSTRDRSYNEQFF. This chain uses TRBV15 with TRBJ2-1, with 8 bases aligning to TRBD1. The length of the CDR3 is 15 residues. Trimming at V came to 4 bases and at J to 3 bases, leaving 5 bases not matched to a gene. Germline V gene data show CDR1 as LNHNV and CDR2 as YYDKDF (reference sequence).

This clone was picked up a small number of times. J is TRBJ2-5 and V is TRBV21-1; TRBD2 is the table's D call and was not checked against the DNA. TRBV21-1 is termed a pseudogene. CDR3 length equals 13 residues. For the CDR3, the DNA is TGTGCCAGCAGCAATAAGCTAGAAGAGACCCAGTACTTC. Protein product: CASSNKLEETQYF.

This clone came up once. The chain is built from TRBV19 and TRBJ2-7, with 10 bases fitting TRBD1. The germline V gene has CDR1 LNHDA and CDR2 SQIVND (reference sequence). The CDR3 spans 16 residues. With 5 bases clipped from V and 4 bases from J, the junction kept 11 bases outside the gene matches. The CDR3 bases are TGTGCCAGTAGTCCTTACCCGGGACAGGGGCTTTACGAGCAGTACTTC. Amino acids: CASSPYPGQGLYEQYF.

The chain employs TRBV2 and TRBJ1-1; 7 positions agree with TRBD1. Trimming at V came to 6 bases and at J to 1 base, leaving 5 bases not matched to a gene. The CDR3 has 14 residues. Germline CDR1 is SNHLY and CDR2 is FYNNEI. CDR3 sequence (DNA): TGTGCCAGCAGCCCCCAGGGGGGGAACACTGAAGCTTTCTTT. It encodes CASSPQGGNTEAFF.

The rearrangement links TRBV2 to TRBJ2-7; the D gene is possibly TRBD1 (5 bases). CDR3 length: 14 amino acids. The ends were cut back, 4 bases at V and 3 bases at J, with 13 bases in the middle. Germline CDR1 is SNHLY and CDR2 is FYNNEI. DNA of the CDR3: TGTGCCAGCAGTGGCGAAGTCACAGGCTACGAGCAGTACTTC. Its translation: CASSGEVTGYEQYF.

This chain links TRBV18 with TRBJ2-7; D gene unclear. Germline assignment: CDR1 KGHSH and CDR2 LQKENI. The CDR3 length is 15 residues. Trimming stripped 3 bases from V and 0 bases from J, with 12 bases between. The CDR3 loop is CASSPKVASSYEQYF. CDR3 sequence (DNA): TGTGCCAGCTCACCTAAAGTTGCGAGCTCCTACGAGCAGTACTTC.

The chain is built from TRBV5-1 and TRBJ1-1; D possibly corresponds to TRBD1 (5 bases). Germline V gene sequence: CDR1 SGHRS, CDR2 YFSETQ. The CDR3 is made up of 14 amino acids. V dropped 7 bases and J dropped 1 base, with 14 bases sitting between them. The CDR3 reads CASRIPGGNTEAFF. Here the CDR3 DNA reads TGCGCCAGCCGCATCCCGGGGGGGAACACTGAAGCTTTCTTT.